The 12 T cell receptor beta chains below all came from one sample that was sequenced in a study of T cell repertoires in cytomegalovirus infection. TCRdb analysed the reads with MiXCR anew, one entry per CDR3 protein. The profile shows about 830,000 distinct CDR3 sequences, around a third of them singletons. These receptors lack a known antigen. This sample comprised cultured CD8+ T cells from PBMCs, obtained from culture after CMV antigen stimulation. The receptors derive from a human donor in good health (CMV status not recorded). Some clones in this sample may be carry-over from other donors' samples.

This clonotype was seen more than once but under ten times. The chain links TRBV20-1 to TRBJ2-1; no clear D. CDR1 is DFQATT, CDR2 SNEGSKA, per germline (reference sequence). V lost 0 bases and J 3 bases, leaving 9 bases between the germline ends. The CDR3 consists of 14 residues. DNA for the CDR3: TGCAGTGCTAGAGATCCTCATTACTACAATGAGCAGTTCTTC. Protein product: CSARDPHYYNEQFF.

This clonotype was seen many times. This chain links TRBV7-8 with TRBJ2-7; 9 nucleotides match TRBD1. Looked up from germline, CDR1 is SGHVS and CDR2 is FQNEAQ. The CDR3 sequence is 16 residues long. Trimming took 5 bases from V and 0 from J; bases not matched to a gene: 8. The CDR3 coding sequence is TGTGCCAGCAGCATTCCGGGACAGGGATTCTCCTACGAGCAGTACTTC. This codes for CASSIPGQGFSYEQYF.

This clonotype appeared a few times. The chain is built from TRBV15 and TRBJ1-5; D gene ambiguous. Per germline, CDR1 LNHNV and CDR2 YYDKDF (reference sequence). V gave up 3 bases and J gave up 5 bases, with 11 bases separating them. The CDR3 sequence is 14 residues long. CDR3 loop: CATSSSGFDQPQHF. CDR3 bases: TGTGCCACCAGCAGCTCGGGATTTGATCAGCCCCAGCATTTT.

The CDR3 is CASTVLGAKDTQYF. In DNA form, the CDR3 reads TGTGCCAGCACAGTTCTGGGGGCTAAAGATACGCAGTATTTT. The rearrangement links TRBV6-5 to TRBJ2-3; perhaps TRBD1 as D (6 bases). Trimming took 7 bases from V and 5 from J, leaving 16 bases between them. Germline-derived CDR1 and CDR2 are MNHEY and SVGAGI. The CDR3 is 14 amino acids.

This clonotype was seen a handful of times. The chain combines TRBV6-2 or TRBV6-3 with TRBJ1-1; possible D gene TRBD1, 5 bases. The CDR3 contains 14 residues. V was trimmed by 2 bases and J by 2 bases, leaving 9 bases between them. Germline lookup yields CDR1 MNHEY and CDR2 SVGEGT. The CDR3 region has the DNA TGTGCCAGCAGTTACGAAGGGGTAAACACTGAAGCTTTCTTT. This translates into CASSYEGVNTEAFF.

This chain links TRBV20-1 with TRBJ1-5; 9 bases map to TRBD1. CDR3 length: 14 residues. From germline, CDR1 is DFQATT and CDR2 SNEGSKA (reference sequence). With V trimmed by 5 bases and J by 5 bases, 7 bases remained unmatched. The CDR3 region is CSAGDRGRYQPQHF. As DNA, the CDR3 is TGCAGTGCTGGTGACAGGGGGAGGTATCAGCCCCAGCATTTT.

The chain has TRBV5-6 and TRBJ2-7; the D gene could be TRBD1 or TRBD2 (5 bases each). The V end lost 2 bases, the J end lost 0 bases, and 9 bases lay between the germline ends. This CDR3 has 14 residues. Germline V CDR1 and CDR2: SGHDT, YYEEEE. The CDR3 here is CASSFSGASYEQYF. The CDR3 region has the DNA TGTGCCAGCAGCTTTTCCGGGGCCTCCTACGAGCAGTACTTC.

The chain joins TRBV29-1 to TRBJ1-1; the D is unclear. V was cut by 7 bases and J by 1 base, with 19 bases left in between. The CDR3 is 15 amino acids. The germline gives CDR1 SQVTM, CDR2 ANQGSEA. CDR3 residues: CSAAVGIAANTEAFF. The CDR3 bases are TGCAGCGCCGCAGTAGGAATTGCGGCGAACACTGAAGCTTTCTTT.

V is TRBV7-9 and J is TRBJ2-5; D ambiguous. CDR3 length equals 14 residues. Germline CDR1 and CDR2: SEHNR and FQNEAQ (reference sequence). The V gene lost 5 bases and the J gene lost 1 base, with 11 bases spanning the gap. CDR3 DNA: TGTGCCAGCAGCACCCGGGTCAGCCAAGAGACCCAGTACTTC. This encodes CASSTRVSQETQYF.

This clonotype was picked up a small number of times. The chain combines TRBV10-2 with TRBJ1-6; tentative D call: TRBD1 (5 bases). Per germline, CDR1 WSHSY and CDR2 SAAADI. The CDR3 covers 16 residues. V lost 0 bases and J lost 10, with 16 bases in between. The CDR3 here is CASSESRAGLRSPLHF. CDR3 nucleotide sequence: TGCGCCAGCAGTGAGTCACGGGCAGGGCTTAGGTCACCCCTCCACTTT.

In its sample, this clonotype was seen a few times. The CDR3 bases are TGTGCCAGCAGTTTAATCAGGGGGAATGAAAAACTGTTTTTT. It codes for CASSLIRGNEKLFF. The V and J genes are TRBV27 and TRBJ1-4, with TRBD1 identical over 7 bases. Trimming removed 2 bases from V and 5 bases from J; junction bases left unmatched: 2. Germline V lookup: CDR1 MNHEY, CDR2 SMNVEV (reference sequence). There are 14 residues in the CDR3. The entire variable domain, with the rest obtained from reference TRBV27 and TRBJ1-4, is as follows: EAQVTQNPRYLITVTGKKLTVTCSQNMNHEYMSWYRQDPGLGLRQIYYSMNVEVTDKGDVPEGYKVSRKEKRNFPLILESPSPNQTSLYFCASSLIRGNEKLFFGSGTQLSVL.

This clonotype was picked up many times. The chain couples TRBV7-9 to TRBJ1-1, with unresolved D. CDR3 length equals 16 residues. Germline lookup yields CDR1 SEHNR and CDR2 FQNEAQ (reference sequence). V lost 3 bases, J lost 1 base, and 15 bases lay in between. CDR3 sequence reads: CASSFPRAEGNTEAFF. The CDR3 nucleotides are TGTGCCAGCAGCTTCCCCCGAGCCGAGGGGAACACTGAAGCTTTCTTT.